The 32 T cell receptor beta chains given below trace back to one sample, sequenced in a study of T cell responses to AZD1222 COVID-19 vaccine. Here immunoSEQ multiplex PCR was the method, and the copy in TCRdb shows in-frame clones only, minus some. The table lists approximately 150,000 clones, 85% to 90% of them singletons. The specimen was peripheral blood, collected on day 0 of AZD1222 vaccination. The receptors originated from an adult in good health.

CDR3 in DNA: TGTGCCAGCAGCTTAAGGGACAGGGTAATCCATGGCTACACCTTC. The encoded protein is CASSLRDRVIHGYTF. The chain recombines TRBV13 with TRBJ1-2, with 9 bases matching TRBD1. CDR1 is PRHDT and CDR2 is FYEKMQ in the germline V gene (reference sequence). The V segment lost 2 bases and the J segment 6 bases; nucleotides outside the gene matches: 7. The CDR3 loop spans 15 amino acids.

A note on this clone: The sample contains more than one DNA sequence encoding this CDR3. Here the CDR3 DNA reads TGCGCCAGCAGCTTGCAGGGGTCCTACGAGCAGTACTTC. Protein: CASSLQGSYEQYF. V and J are TRBV5-1 and TRBJ2-7, with D tentatively TRBD1 (6 bases). V was trimmed by 1 base and J by 1 base, leaving 6 bases between them. Germline CDR1 reads SGHRS; CDR2 reads YFSETQ. The length of the CDR3 is 13 residues.

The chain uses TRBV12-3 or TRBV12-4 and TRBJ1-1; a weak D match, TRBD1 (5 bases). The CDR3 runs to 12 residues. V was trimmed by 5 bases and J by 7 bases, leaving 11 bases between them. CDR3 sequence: CASSGTALEAFF. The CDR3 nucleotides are TGTGCCAGCAGTGGGACCGCTCTTGAAGCTTTCTTT.

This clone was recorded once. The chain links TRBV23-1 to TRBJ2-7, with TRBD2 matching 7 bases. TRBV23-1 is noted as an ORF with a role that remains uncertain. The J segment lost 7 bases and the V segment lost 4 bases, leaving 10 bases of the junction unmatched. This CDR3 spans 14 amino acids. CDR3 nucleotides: TGCGCCAGCAGTCTCCCTACGGGAGGAGGGGAGCAGTACTTC. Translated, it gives CASSLPTGGGEQYF.

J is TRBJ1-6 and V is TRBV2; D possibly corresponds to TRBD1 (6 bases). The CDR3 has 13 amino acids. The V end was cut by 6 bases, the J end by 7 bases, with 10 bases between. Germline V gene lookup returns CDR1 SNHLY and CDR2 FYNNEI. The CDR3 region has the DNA TGTGCCAGCAGGGGCAGGGGAAATTCACCCCTCCACTTT. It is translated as CASRGRGNSPLHF.

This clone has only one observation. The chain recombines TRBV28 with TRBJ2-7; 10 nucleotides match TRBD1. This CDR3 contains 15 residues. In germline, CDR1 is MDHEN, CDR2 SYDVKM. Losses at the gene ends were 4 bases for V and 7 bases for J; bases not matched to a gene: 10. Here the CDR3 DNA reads TGTGCCAGCAGTTCAACCGGGACAGGGGACCAAGAGCAGTACTTC. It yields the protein CASSSTGTGDQEQYF.

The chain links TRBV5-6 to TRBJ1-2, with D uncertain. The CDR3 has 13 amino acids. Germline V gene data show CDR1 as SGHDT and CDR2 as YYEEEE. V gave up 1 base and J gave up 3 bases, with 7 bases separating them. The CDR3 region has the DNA TGTGCCAGCAGCTTGTCCGGGGACTATGGCTACACCTTC. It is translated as CASSLSGDYGYTF.

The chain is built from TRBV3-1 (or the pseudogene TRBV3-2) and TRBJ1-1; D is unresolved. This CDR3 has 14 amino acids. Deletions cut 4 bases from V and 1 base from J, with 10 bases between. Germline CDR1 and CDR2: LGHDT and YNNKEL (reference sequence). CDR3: CASSPNMENTEAFF. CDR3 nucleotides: TGTGCCAGCAGCCCGAACATGGAGAACACTGAAGCTTTCTTT.

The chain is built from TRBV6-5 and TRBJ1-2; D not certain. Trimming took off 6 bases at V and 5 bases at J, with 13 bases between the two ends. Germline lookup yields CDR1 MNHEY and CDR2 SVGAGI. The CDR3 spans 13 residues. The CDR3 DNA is TGTGCCAGCAGGAGGTCGAGTCGGTATGGCTACACCTTC. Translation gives CASRRSSRYGYTF.

The CDR3 spells CASSAGNTGELFF. For the CDR3, the DNA is TGCGCCAGCAGTGCGGGGAACACCGGGGAGCTGTTTTTT. The chain is built from TRBV10-1 and TRBJ2-2; D is undetermined. The germline gives CDR1 WNHNN, CDR2 SYGVQD (reference sequence). The CDR3 consists of 13 residues. The V end was cut by 4 bases, the J end by 1 base, with 4 bases between.

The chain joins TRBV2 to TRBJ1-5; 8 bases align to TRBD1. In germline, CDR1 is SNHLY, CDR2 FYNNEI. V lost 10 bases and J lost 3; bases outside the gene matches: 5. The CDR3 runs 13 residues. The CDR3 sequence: CATMDRDNQPQHF. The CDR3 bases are TGTGCCACTATGGACAGGGACAATCAGCCCCAGCATTTT.

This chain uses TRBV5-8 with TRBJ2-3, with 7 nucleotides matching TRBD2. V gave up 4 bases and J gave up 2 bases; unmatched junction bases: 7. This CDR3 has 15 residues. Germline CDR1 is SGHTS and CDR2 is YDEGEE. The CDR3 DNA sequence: TGTGCCAGCAGCCTTGGAGCGGGATTCACAGATACGCAGTATTTT. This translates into CASSLGAGFTDTQYF.

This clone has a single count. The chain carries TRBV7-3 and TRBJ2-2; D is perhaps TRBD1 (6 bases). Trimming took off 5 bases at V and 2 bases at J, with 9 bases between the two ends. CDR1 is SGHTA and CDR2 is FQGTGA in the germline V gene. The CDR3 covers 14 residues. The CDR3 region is CASSLGQNTGELFF. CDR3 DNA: TGTGCCAGCAGCCTGGGACAAAACACCGGGGAGCTGTTTTTT.

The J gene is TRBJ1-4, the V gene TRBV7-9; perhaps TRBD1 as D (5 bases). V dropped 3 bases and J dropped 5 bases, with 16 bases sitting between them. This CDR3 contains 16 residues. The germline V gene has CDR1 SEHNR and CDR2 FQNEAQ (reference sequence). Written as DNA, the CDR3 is TGTGCCAGCAGCTTCGGGACTCTCAATATAAATGAAAAACTGTTTTTT. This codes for CASSFGTLNINEKLFF. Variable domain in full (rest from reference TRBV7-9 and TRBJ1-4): DTGVSQNPRHKITKRGQNVTFRCDPISEHNRLYWYRQTLGQGPEFLTYFQNEAQLEKSRLLSDRFSAERPKGSFSTLEIQRTEQGDSAMYLCASSFGTLNINEKLFFGSGTQLSVL.

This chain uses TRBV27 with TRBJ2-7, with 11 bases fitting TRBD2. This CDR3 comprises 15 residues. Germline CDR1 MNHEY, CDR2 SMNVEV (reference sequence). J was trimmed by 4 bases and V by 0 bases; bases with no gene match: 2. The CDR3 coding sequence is TGTGCCAGCAGTTTATCCGGGACTAGCGGATACGAGCAGTACTTC. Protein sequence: CASSLSGTSGYEQYF.

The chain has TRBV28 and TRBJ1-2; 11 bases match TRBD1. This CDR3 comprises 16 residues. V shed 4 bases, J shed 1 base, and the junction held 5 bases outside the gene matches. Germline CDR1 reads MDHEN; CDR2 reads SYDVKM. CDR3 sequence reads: CASSSPGTGGNYGYTF. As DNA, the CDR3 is TGTGCCAGCAGTTCCCCCGGGACAGGGGGTAACTATGGCTACACCTTC.

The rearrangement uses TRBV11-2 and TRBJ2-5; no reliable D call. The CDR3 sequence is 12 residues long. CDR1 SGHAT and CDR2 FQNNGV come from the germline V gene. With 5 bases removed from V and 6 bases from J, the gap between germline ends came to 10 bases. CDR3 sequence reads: CASSKEGQTQYF. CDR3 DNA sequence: TGTGCCAGCAGCAAGGAAGGCCAGACCCAGTACTTC.

Written as DNA, the CDR3 is TGTGCCAGCAGCTTAGAGATAAACAGGAATGAAAAACTGTTTTTT. Amino acid sequence: CASSLEINRNEKLFF. The chain is built from TRBV11-2 and TRBJ1-4; D is perhaps TRBD1 (5 bases). The CDR3 is 15 residues long. Germline V gene lookup returns CDR1 SGHAT and CDR2 FQNNGV. V dropped 0 bases and J dropped 5 bases, with 10 bases sitting between them.

DNA of the CDR3: TGTGCCAGCAGCCCGCAGGGACTGCCTGAAGCTTTCTTT. Protein product: CASSPQGLPEAFF. The chain carries TRBV14 and TRBJ1-1; a weak D match, TRBD1 (5 bases). The length of the CDR3 is 13 residues. V was pared by 4 bases and J by 6 bases, with 12 bases between. CDR1 and CDR2 from the germline V gene are SGHDN and FVKESK. Supplemented by reference TRBV14 and TRBJ1-1, the full variable domain reads EAGVTQFPSHSVIEKGQTVTLRCDPISGHDNLYWYRRVMGKEIKFLLHFVKESKQDESGMPNNRFLAERTGGTYSTLKVQPAELEDSGVYFCASSPQGLPEAFFGQGTRLTVV.

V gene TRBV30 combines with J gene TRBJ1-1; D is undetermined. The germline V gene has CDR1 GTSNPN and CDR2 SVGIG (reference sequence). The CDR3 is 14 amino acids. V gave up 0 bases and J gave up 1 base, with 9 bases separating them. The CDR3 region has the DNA TGTGCCTGGAGTGTGGGCTCGGGGAACACTGAAGCTTTCTTT. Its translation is CAWSVGSGNTEAFF.

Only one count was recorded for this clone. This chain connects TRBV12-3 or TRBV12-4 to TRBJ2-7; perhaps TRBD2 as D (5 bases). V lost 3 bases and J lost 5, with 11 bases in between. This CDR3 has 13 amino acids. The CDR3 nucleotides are TGTGCCAGCAGTTTCGGGGATAGCGACGAGCAGTACTTC. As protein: CASSFGDSDEQYF.

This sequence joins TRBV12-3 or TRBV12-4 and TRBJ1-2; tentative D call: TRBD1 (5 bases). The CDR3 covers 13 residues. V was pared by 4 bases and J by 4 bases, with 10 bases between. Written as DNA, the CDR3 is TGTGCCAGCAGTTCTGTCACAGGCTATGGCTACACCTTC. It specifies CASSSVTGYGYTF.

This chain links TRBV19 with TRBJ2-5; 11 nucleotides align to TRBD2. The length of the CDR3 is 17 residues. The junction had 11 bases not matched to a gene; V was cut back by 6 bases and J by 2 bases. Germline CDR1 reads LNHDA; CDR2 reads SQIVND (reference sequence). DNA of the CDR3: TGTGCCAGTAGCTACCGTCTAGCGGGAGGTGGGCAAGAGACCCAGTACTTC. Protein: CASSYRLAGGGQETQYF.

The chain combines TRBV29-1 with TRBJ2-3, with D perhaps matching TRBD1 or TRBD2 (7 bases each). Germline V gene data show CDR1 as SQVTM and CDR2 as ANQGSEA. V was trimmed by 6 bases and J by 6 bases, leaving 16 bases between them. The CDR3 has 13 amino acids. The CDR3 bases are TGCAGCGTCACCCAGGGGGGGGCCGATACGCAGTATTTT. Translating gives CSVTQGGADTQYF.

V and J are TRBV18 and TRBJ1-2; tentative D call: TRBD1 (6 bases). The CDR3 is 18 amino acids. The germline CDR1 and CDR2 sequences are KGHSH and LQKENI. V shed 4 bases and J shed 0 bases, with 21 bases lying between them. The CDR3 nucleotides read TGTGCCAGCTCACTGGGTCAGGGACACTTAACCGCTAACTATGGCTACACCTTC. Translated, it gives CASSLGQGHLTANYGYTF.

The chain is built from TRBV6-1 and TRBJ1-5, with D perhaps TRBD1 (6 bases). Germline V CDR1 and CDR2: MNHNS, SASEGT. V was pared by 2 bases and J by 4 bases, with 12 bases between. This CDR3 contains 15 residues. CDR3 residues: CASSERRGGNQPQHF. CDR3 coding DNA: TGTGCCAGCAGTGAAAGGAGGGGGGGGAATCAGCCCCAGCATTTT.

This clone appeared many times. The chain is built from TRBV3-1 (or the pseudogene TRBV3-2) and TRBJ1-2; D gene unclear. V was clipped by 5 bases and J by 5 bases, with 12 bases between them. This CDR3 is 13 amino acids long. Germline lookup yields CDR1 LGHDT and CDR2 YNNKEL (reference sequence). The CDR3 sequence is CASSAGSAYGYTF. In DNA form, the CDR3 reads TGTGCCAGCAGCGCTGGTTCAGCGTATGGCTACACCTTC.

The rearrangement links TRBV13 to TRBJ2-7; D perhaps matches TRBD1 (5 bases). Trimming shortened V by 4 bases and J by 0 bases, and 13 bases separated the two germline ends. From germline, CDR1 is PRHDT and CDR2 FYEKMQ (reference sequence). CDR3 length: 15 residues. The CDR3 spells CASSSQRQPSYEQYF. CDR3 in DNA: TGTGCCAGCAGCTCTCAGAGACAGCCCTCCTACGAGCAGTACTTC.

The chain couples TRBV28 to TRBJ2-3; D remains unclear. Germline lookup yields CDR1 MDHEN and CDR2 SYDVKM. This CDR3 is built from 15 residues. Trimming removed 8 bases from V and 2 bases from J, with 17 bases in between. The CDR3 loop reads CASYSRQIFTDTQYF. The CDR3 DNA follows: TGTGCCAGCTACTCACGGCAGATTTTCACAGATACGCAGTATTTT.

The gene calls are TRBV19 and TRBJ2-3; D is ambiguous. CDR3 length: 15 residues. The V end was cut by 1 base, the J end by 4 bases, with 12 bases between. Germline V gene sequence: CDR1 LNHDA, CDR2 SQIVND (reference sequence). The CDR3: CASSIGFWGSDTQYF. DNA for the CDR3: TGTGCCAGTAGTATAGGTTTTTGGGGTTCAGATACGCAGTATTTT.

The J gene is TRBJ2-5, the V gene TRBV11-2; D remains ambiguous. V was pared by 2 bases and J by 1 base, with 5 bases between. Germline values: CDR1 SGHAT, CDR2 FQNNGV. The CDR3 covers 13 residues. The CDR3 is CASSLTFQETQYF. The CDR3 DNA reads TGTGCCAGCAGCTTAACTTTCCAAGAGACCCAGTACTTC.

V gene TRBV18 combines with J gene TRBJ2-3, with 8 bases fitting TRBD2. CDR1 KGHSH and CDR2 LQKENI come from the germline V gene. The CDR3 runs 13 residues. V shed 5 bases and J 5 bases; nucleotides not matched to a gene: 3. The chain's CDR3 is CASSERELDTQYF. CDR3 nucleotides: TGTGCCAGCTCAGAGCGGGAGCTAGATACGCAGTATTTT.